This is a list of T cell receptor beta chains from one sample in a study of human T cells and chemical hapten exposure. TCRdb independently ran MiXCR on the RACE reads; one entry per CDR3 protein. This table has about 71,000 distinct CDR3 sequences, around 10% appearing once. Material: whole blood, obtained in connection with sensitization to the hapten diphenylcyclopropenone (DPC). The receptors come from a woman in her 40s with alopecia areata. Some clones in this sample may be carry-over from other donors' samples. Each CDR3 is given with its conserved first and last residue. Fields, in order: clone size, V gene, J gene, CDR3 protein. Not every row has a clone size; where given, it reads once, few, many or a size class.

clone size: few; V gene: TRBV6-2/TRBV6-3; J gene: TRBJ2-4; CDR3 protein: CASSYFQGNKNIQYF
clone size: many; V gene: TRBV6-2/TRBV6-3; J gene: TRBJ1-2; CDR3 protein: CASSDQGHYGYTF
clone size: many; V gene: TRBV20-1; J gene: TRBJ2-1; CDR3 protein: CSAPYPTSGAYNEQFF
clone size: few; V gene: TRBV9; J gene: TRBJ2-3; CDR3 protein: CASSPREDTQYF
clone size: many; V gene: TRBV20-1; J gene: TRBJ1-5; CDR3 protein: CSARVGGGQVQPQHF
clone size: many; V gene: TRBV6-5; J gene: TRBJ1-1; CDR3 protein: CASSSGQTTSTEAFF
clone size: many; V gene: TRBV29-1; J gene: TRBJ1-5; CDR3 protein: CSVEEGGQPQHF
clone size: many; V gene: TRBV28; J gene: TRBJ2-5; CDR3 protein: CASSLSRGTQYF
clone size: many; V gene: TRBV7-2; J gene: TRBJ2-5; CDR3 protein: CASSFPAGGHQETQYF
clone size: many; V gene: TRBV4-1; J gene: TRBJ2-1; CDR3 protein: CASSPQRGDYNEQFF
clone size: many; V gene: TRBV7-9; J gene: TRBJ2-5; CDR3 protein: CASSPYIGETQYF
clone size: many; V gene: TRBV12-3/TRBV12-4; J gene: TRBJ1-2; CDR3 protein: CASSPPFGQDGGYGYTF
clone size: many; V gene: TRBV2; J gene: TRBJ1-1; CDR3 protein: CASSGQGIAPAEAFF
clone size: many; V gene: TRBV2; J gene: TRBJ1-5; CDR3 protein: CASSDIGQPQHF
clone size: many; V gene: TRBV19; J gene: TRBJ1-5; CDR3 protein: CASSIDPPDRGLYQPQHF
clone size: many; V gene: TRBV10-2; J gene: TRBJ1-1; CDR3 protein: CASADTEAFF
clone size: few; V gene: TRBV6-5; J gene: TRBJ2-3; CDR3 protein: CASSLRTGITDTQYF
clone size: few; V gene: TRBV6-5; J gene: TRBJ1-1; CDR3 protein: CASSYWENTEAFF
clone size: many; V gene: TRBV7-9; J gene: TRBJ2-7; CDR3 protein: CASSPLAGGYEQYF
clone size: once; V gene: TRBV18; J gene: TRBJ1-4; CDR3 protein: CANSPPGTGSEKLFF
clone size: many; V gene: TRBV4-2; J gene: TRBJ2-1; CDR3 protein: CASSLGTSGIMYNEQFF
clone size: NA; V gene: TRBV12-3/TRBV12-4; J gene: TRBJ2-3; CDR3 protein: CASRPTSGGVRTQYF
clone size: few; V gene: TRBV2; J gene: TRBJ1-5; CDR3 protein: CASSEFEGASSNQPQHF
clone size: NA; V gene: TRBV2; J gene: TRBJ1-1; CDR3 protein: CASSETGMGTEAFF